Below are 22 T cell receptor beta chains sequenced from a single sample in a study of T cells after yellow fever vaccination (dated by TCRdb to the late 2010s). Libraries were built with 5' RACE. For sequencing, an Illumina NovaSeq 6000 was employed. TCRdb reworked the public reads: Q25 trimming with fastp, MiXCR clone assembly, productive beta chains retained. Entries that share a CDR3 protein sequence are merged under the most common genes and DNA. This sample has 350,000 to 450,000 distinct CDR3 sequences in its table, and roughly 20% of those were observed once. The top ten clonotypes cover 15% to 20% of the sample. The meaning of the sample's treatment or condition label: live attenuated yellow fever vaccine strain. The sample was PBMCs, taken before the yellow fever booster vaccination. These receptors all stem from a man between 18 and 29 years old who received the YFV17D yellow fever vaccine.

This clonotype has more than one count but fewer than ten. The gene calls are TRBV5-1 and TRBJ2-1; tentatively, D is TRBD2 (6 bases). The V gene lost 7 bases and the J gene lost 7 bases, with 12 bases spanning the gap. The CDR3 is made up of 12 amino acids. Germline loops: CDR1 SGHRS, CDR2 YFSETQ. The CDR3 sequence is CASGDSGNEQFF. CDR3 bases: TGCGCCAGCGGGGACTCGGGGAATGAGCAGTTCTTC. Variable domain in full (rest from reference TRBV5-1 and TRBJ2-1): KAGVTQTPRYLIKTRGQQVTLSCSPISGHRSVSWYQQTPGQGLQFLFEYFSETQRNKGNFPGRFSGRQFSNSRSEMNVSTLELGDSALYLCASGDSGNEQFFGPGTRLTVL.

This clonotype was counted only a few times. The gene calls are TRBV6-5 and TRBJ2-7; the D gene is possibly TRBD2 (7 bases). Germline assignment: CDR1 MNHEY and CDR2 SVGAGI. CDR3 length: 15 amino acids. V was pared by 2 bases and J by 1 base, with 12 bases between. The CDR3: CASSYRGGSSYEQYF. In DNA form, the CDR3 reads TGTGCCAGCAGTTACAGGGGGGGCAGTTCCTACGAGCAGTACTTC.

Here the CDR3 reads CASRQFQETQYF. In nucleotides, the CDR3 is TGTGCCAGCCGGCAGTTCCAAGAGACCCAGTACTTC. The rearrangement links TRBV7-9 to TRBJ2-5, with no clear D. V dropped 8 bases and J dropped 1 base, with 8 bases sitting between them. The CDR3 covers 12 residues. Germline assignment: CDR1 SEHNR and CDR2 FQNEAQ (reference sequence).

The gene calls are TRBV7-9 and TRBJ1-3; no definite D call. Germline CDR1 reads SEHNR; CDR2 reads FQNEAQ (reference sequence). Trimming pared 3 bases from V and 4 bases from J, leaving 10 bases between. CDR3 length: 14 amino acids. CDR3 residues: CASSFAGSGNTIYF. CDR3 DNA: TGTGCCAGCAGCTTCGCGGGGAGCGGAAACACCATATATTTT. Filled out from reference TRBV7-9 and TRBJ1-3, the complete variable domain reads DTGVSQNPRHKITKRGQNVTFRCDPISEHNRLYWYRQTLGQGPEFLTYFQNEAQLEKSRLLSDRFSAERPKGSFSTLEIQRTEQGDSAMYLCASSFAGSGNTIYFGEGSWLTVV.

This chain joins TRBV6-5 and TRBJ1-1, with D possibly TRBD1 on 5 matching bases. V lost 6 bases to trimming and J lost 8 bases, with 16 bases between them. Germline assignment: CDR1 MNHEY and CDR2 SVGAGI. The CDR3 sequence is 13 residues long. The CDR3 is CASSWGERGEAFF. In DNA, the CDR3 is TGTGCCAGCAGCTGGGGTGAACGGGGGGAAGCTTTCTTT.

The V and J genes are TRBV24-1 and TRBJ2-5; perhaps TRBD1 as D (5 bases). CDR1 is KGHDR, CDR2 SFDVKD, per germline. Trimming removed 6 bases at V and 0 bases at J, with 10 bases between. CDR3 length: 14 residues. The CDR3 sequence is CATSPGMYQETQYF. The DNA of the CDR3 is TGTGCCACCAGTCCAGGGATGTACCAAGAGACCCAGTACTTC.

CDR3 in DNA: TGTGCCAGCTCACCACAGGACACGTACGAGCAGTACTTC. It specifies CASSPQDTYEQYF. V gene TRBV18 combines with J gene TRBJ2-7; a weak D match, TRBD1 (5 bases). The CDR3 consists of 13 residues. The V and J ends lost 1 base and 4 bases respectively, with 8 bases between them. Looked up from germline, CDR1 is KGHSH and CDR2 is LQKENI.

The chain carries TRBV5-4 and TRBJ2-6; a weak D match, TRBD1 (7 bases). The V gene's germline CDR1 is SGHNT and CDR2 YYREEE (reference sequence). The CDR3 is made up of 18 amino acids. Trimming removed 6 bases at V and 0 bases at J, with 19 bases between. CDR3 bases: TGTGCCAGCATGAAGGGCGGGACAGTCTACTCTGGGGCCAACGTCCTGACTTTC. Its protein is CASMKGGTVYSGANVLTF.

There are a few counts of this clonotype. The V gene is TRBV5-5, the J gene TRBJ2-2; no clear D. CDR1 and CDR2 from the germline V gene are SGHKS and YYEKEE (reference sequence). This CDR3 is 16 amino acids long. With 2 bases removed from V and 2 bases from J, the gap between germline ends came to 13 bases. CDR3 bases: TGTGCCAGCAGCTTTCGGCATCCCTCCAACACCGGGGAGCTGTTTTTT. Protein: CASSFRHPSNTGELFF.

This clonotype was seen only a few times. The chain recombines TRBV27 with TRBJ2-5; TRBD2 agrees at 9 bases. The CDR3 consists of 15 residues. With V trimmed by 2 bases and J by 6 bases, 7 bases remained unmatched. Germline V gene sequence: CDR1 MNHEY, CDR2 SMNVEV (reference sequence). The CDR3: CASSLGAGGFKTQYF. In DNA, the CDR3 is TGTGCCAGCAGTTTAGGGGCGGGGGGGTTCAAGACCCAGTACTTC.

This clonotype was counted only a few times. The J gene is TRBJ2-1, the V gene TRBV12-3 or TRBV12-4; D is undetermined. Trimming took 4 bases from V and 15 from J, leaving 13 bases between them. This CDR3 has 11 amino acids. CDR3 residues: CASSSWLNWFF. CDR3 in DNA: TGTGCCAGCAGTTCGTGGCTAAATTGGTTCTTC.

This clonotype was seen a few times. The J gene is TRBJ1-2, the V gene TRBV27; TRBD1 might be the D (5 bases). Trimming cost V 5 bases and J 4 bases, with 14 bases left between them. The CDR3 loop spans 14 amino acids. Germline V gene sequence: CDR1 MNHEY, CDR2 SMNVEV (reference sequence). The CDR3 region is CASSPGGALYGYTF. CDR3 sequence (DNA): TGTGCCAGCAGTCCCGGCGGGGCCCTCTATGGCTACACCTTC.

The chain carries TRBV7-9 and TRBJ2-3; D is possibly TRBD1 (5 bases). V was pared by 5 bases and J by 2 bases, with 11 bases between. CDR1 is SEHNR, CDR2 FQNEAQ, per germline (reference sequence). This CDR3 has 14 residues. CDR3 coding DNA: TGTGCCAGCAGCCAACAGGCCATCACAGATACGCAGTATTTT. This translates into CASSQQAITDTQYF.

The genes are TRBV15 and TRBJ1-6; D is unclear. V lost 5 bases and J lost 8, with 10 bases in between. The V gene's germline CDR1 is LNHNV and CDR2 YYDKDF (reference sequence). The CDR3 is made up of 13 amino acids. CDR3 loop: CATSRAQDSPLHF. CDR3 nucleotide sequence: TGTGCCACCAGCCGCGCACAAGATTCACCCCTCCACTTT. The variable domain in full, with the rest retrieved from reference TRBV15 and TRBJ1-6, is DAMVIQNPRYQVTQFGKPVTLSCSQTLNHNVMYWYQQKSSQAPKLLFHYYDKDFNNEADTPDNFQSRRPNTSFCFLDIRSPGLGDTAMYLCATSRAQDSPLHFGNGTRLTVT.

This clonotype was observed a handful of times. This sequence joins TRBV6-1 and TRBJ1-2, with 9 positions matching TRBD1. Germline trimming cut 5 bases from V and 2 bases from J; bases unmatched to any gene: 12. The CDR3 has 17 residues. The germline V gene encodes CDR1 MNHNS and CDR2 SASEGT. CDR3: CASSTPGTGLSNYGYTF. CDR3 bases: TGTGCCAGCAGTACCCCCGGGACAGGGCTAAGCAACTATGGCTACACCTTC.

This clonotype was seen many times. V is TRBV24-1 and J is TRBJ2-7; D is unresolved. CDR1 is KGHDR, CDR2 SFDVKD, per germline. The CDR3 runs 15 residues. Trimming took off 0 bases at V and 2 bases at J, with 10 bases between the two ends. The CDR3, as DNA: TGTGCCACCAGTGATTTGCAAGTTCAGCCCTACGAGCAGTACGTC. It translates to CATSDLQVQPYEQYV.

The chain joins TRBV20-1 to TRBJ2-2; TRBD1 matches at 9 bases. Germline V gene sequence: CDR1 DFQATT, CDR2 SNEGSKA (reference sequence). CDR3 length: 17 amino acids. Trimming removed 4 bases from V and 1 base from J; junction bases left unmatched: 10. The CDR3 is CSAIPTWGQGNTGELFF. The CDR3 bases are TGCAGTGCTATCCCTACTTGGGGACAGGGGAACACCGGGGAGCTGTTTTTT.

This chain links TRBV10-3 with TRBJ2-3; 9 bases are shared with TRBD2. Germline assignment: CDR1 ENHRY and CDR2 SYGVKD. Unmatched junction bases numbered 5, after V lost 6 bases and J lost 4 bases. The CDR3 is 14 residues long. CDR3: CAIRGGLASDTQYF. The CDR3 DNA follows: TGTGCCATCAGGGGGGGACTAGCCTCAGATACGCAGTATTTT.

About this clonotype: Just one base apart from a much larger clone, this may be a read error. V and J are TRBV6-6 and TRBJ2-1; D may be TRBD1 (5 bases). V gave up 8 bases and J gave up 0 bases, with 11 bases separating them. Germline V lookup: CDR1 MNHNY, CDR2 SVGAGI (reference sequence). The CDR3 runs 14 residues. As DNA, the CDR3 is TGTGCCAGCGGGCTTACAGGCTCCTACAATGAGCAGTTCTTC. Translated: CASGLTGSYNEQFF.

This clonotype was picked up one time. V usage is TRBV6-5 and J usage is TRBJ2-1; 9 bases map to TRBD1. Trimming at V came to 6 bases and at J to 3 bases, leaving 6 bases not matched to a gene. The CDR3 is 15 residues long. Germline CDR1 is MNHEY and CDR2 is SVGAGI. Written as DNA, the CDR3 is TGTGCCAGCAGGACCGGACAGGGGTACTACAATGAGCAGTTCTTC. This sequence encodes CASRTGQGYYNEQFF.

The chain couples TRBV20-1 to TRBJ1-5, with TRBD1 as a possible D gene (5 bases). Trimming pared 3 bases from V and 4 bases from J, leaving 13 bases between. In germline, CDR1 is DFQATT, CDR2 SNEGSKA (reference sequence). This CDR3 contains 14 residues. The CDR3 DNA is TGCAGTGCTAGGCAGGGTTTGGGGAATCAGCCCCAGCATTTT. Protein product: CSARQGLGNQPQHF.

The genes are TRBV20-1 and TRBJ2-7; TRBD1 might be the D (5 bases). Trimming stripped 8 bases from V and 0 bases from J, with 20 bases between. This CDR3 contains 15 residues. From germline, CDR1 is DFQATT and CDR2 SNEGSKA (reference sequence). CDR3: CSPCLKGPSSYEQYF. Written as DNA, the CDR3 is TGCAGTCCTTGTCTAAAGGGGCCGAGCTCCTACGAGCAGTACTTC.